The 25 T cell receptor beta chains presented below share a single source sample, sequenced in a study of stem cell transplantation in POMP-related autoinflammatory disease. The repertoire was sequenced with immunoSEQ multiplex PCR; TCRdb's copy has only in-frame clones and lacks some. The repertoire holds some 65,000 clones, with approximately 91% as singletons. This specimen was CD4+ T cells from PBMCs, taken after stem cell transplantation. These receptor sequences come from a human patient with POMP-related autoinflammation and immune dysregulation (PRAID). The graft donor may have contributed some T cells.

The genes are TRBV28 and TRBJ2-1; 8 nucleotides match TRBD2. The CDR3 has 15 amino acids. The ends lost 8 bases at V and 4 bases at J; junction bases unmatched: 10. CDR1 is MDHEN and CDR2 is SYDVKM in the germline V gene. The CDR3 DNA reads TGTGCCAGCGCCCCGGGGGGGACACCTTACAATGAGCAGTTCTTC. It is translated as CASAPGGTPYNEQFF. The full variable domain, its missing parts supplied by reference TRBV28 and TRBJ2-1, is DVKVTQSSRYLVKRTGEKVFLECVQDMDHENMFWYRQDPGLGLRLIYFSYDVKMKEKGDIPEGYSVSREKKERFSLILESASTNQTSMYLCASAPGGTPYNEQFFGPGTRLTVL.

The V call is TRBV7-9, the J call TRBJ1-1, with D perhaps TRBD1 (5 bases). The germline gives CDR1 SEHNR, CDR2 FQNEAQ (reference sequence). The CDR3 sequence is 18 residues long. Trimming left V 5 bases short and J 1 base short, with 23 bases between. The CDR3 protein is CASSPGRGARDTNTEAFF. CDR3 nucleotides: TGTGCCAGCAGCCCTGGGCGCGGGGCGCGGGATACGAACACTGAAGCTTTCTTT. Looking up the rest from reference TRBV7-9 and TRBJ1-1 gives the full variable domain: DTGVSQNPRHKITKRGQNVTFRCDPISEHNRLYWYRQTLGQGPEFLTYFQNEAQLEKSRLLSDRFSAERPKGSFSTLEIQRTEQGDSAMYLCASSPGRGARDTNTEAFFGQGTRLTVV.

The genes are TRBV5-1 and TRBJ1-4, with TRBD1 matching over 12 bases. Trimming cost V 4 bases and J 3 bases; bases outside gene matches: 4. The CDR3 is made up of 16 amino acids. CDR1 and CDR2 from the germline V gene are SGHRS and YFSETQ. The CDR3 loop is CASSPGQGAPNEKLFF. CDR3 DNA sequence: TGCGCCAGCAGCCCGGGACAGGGGGCGCCTAATGAAAAACTGTTTTTT.

This rearrangement joins TRBV19 to TRBJ2-3; perhaps TRBD1 as D (5 bases). V lost 1 base and J 4 bases, leaving 6 bases between the germline ends. The length of the CDR3 is 13 residues. Germline V gene data show CDR1 as LNHDA and CDR2 as SQIVND (reference sequence). The CDR3 region is CASSIVGADTQYF. The CDR3 nucleotides are TGTGCCAGTAGTATAGTAGGGGCAGATACGCAGTATTTT.

The J gene is TRBJ1-1, the V gene TRBV6-5, with D possibly TRBD1 on 5 matching bases. This CDR3 comprises 13 residues. The V gene's germline CDR1 is MNHEY and CDR2 SVGAGI. V gave up 2 bases and J gave up 4 bases, with 8 bases separating them. CDR3 protein: CASSYGGGTEAFF. For the CDR3, the DNA is TGTGCCAGCAGTTACGGGGGGGGCACTGAAGCTTTCTTT.

The chain couples TRBV6-5 to TRBJ2-5; 9 bases are shared with TRBD1. CDR1 is MNHEY and CDR2 is SVGAGI in the germline V gene. V was clipped by 4 bases and J by 5 bases; unmatched bases: 8. The CDR3 length is 15 residues. The CDR3 bases are TGTGCCAGCAGTTTCCTACAGGGGGCGCTTGAGACCCAGTACTTC. Translation gives CASSFLQGALETQYF.

This chain uses TRBV28 with TRBJ2-1, with D perhaps matching TRBD2 (6 bases). This CDR3 contains 17 residues. Germline V gene lookup returns CDR1 MDHEN and CDR2 SYDVKM. Trimming shortened V by 2 bases and J by 8 bases, and 22 bases separated the two germline ends. The CDR3, as DNA: TGTGCCAGCAGTTTAATTGGCAGGGCCGGGTGGGGGGATGAGCAGTTCTTC. Translation gives CASSLIGRAGWGDEQFF.

The V call is TRBV19, the J call TRBJ1-6, with 11 bases identical to TRBD1. The CDR3 contains 17 residues. J gave up 10 bases and V 5 bases, and 13 bases lay outside the gene matches. The germline gives CDR1 LNHDA, CDR2 SQIVND (reference sequence). CDR3 sequence (DNA): TGTGCCAGTAGTCCCGGACAGGGGGCGTCTTATTGGTCACCCCTCCACTTT. Its translation is CASSPGQGASYWSPLHF.

This clone was detected once. The chain links TRBV11-2 to TRBJ1-1, with TRBD1 identical over 8 bases. J was trimmed by 6 bases and V by 5 bases; bases with no gene match: 11. The CDR3 extends over 15 amino acids. CDR1 and CDR2 from the germline V gene are SGHAT and FQNNGV. The CDR3 is CASSPLAGGRAEAFF. Here the CDR3 DNA reads TGTGCCAGCAGCCCCTTGGCAGGGGGCAGGGCTGAAGCTTTCTTT.

The chain joins TRBV25-1 to TRBJ1-1, with D perhaps matching TRBD1 (5 bases). The germline V gene has CDR1 MGHDK and CDR2 SYGVNS. CDR3 size: 15 residues. Trimming removed 5 bases from V and 4 bases from J, with 17 bases in between. The CDR3 spells CASSPSGRAGTEAFF. The CDR3 DNA sequence: TGTGCCAGCAGTCCGAGCGGCAGGGCCGGCACTGAAGCTTTCTTT.

The chain joins TRBV7-9 to TRBJ2-5; D gene unclear. Germline CDR1 and CDR2: SEHNR and FQNEAQ (reference sequence). Trimming pared 1 base from V and 5 bases from J, leaving 11 bases between. This CDR3 contains 14 residues. The CDR3 region is CASSLGSSSETQYF. The CDR3 DNA reads TGTGCCAGCAGCTTAGGGTCAAGTAGTGAGACCCAGTACTTC.

On this clone: A read error may produce the germline difference seen at one junction end. The genes are TRBV7-2 and TRBJ2-1; D call uncertain. The CDR3 is made up of 15 amino acids. In germline, CDR1 is SGHTA, CDR2 FQGNSA. Written as DNA, the CDR3 is TGTGCCAGCAGCCCAGAGCCCGGAACCCCACTCCGGCCCCTCTTC. Its translation: CASSPEPGTPLRPLF.

This clone has just one count. This chain links TRBV24-1 with TRBJ2-1; 7 positions agree with TRBD2. The germline V gene encodes CDR1 KGHDR and CDR2 SFDVKD. CDR3 length: 16 amino acids. Trimming cost V 4 bases and J 6 bases; bases outside gene matches: 11. DNA of the CDR3: TGTGCCACCAGTGACCCCGGCCCTAGCGGTTCCAATGAGCAGTTCTTC. This gives the protein CATSDPGPSGSNEQFF.

The chain has TRBV5-5 and TRBJ1-6; a possible D gene is TRBD1 (6 bases). Germline CDR1 is SGHKS and CDR2 is YYEKEE (reference sequence). This CDR3 comprises 18 residues. The V gene lost 2 bases and the J gene lost 0 bases, with 15 bases spanning the gap. The CDR3 nucleotides are TGTGCCAGCAGCTTTGATACAGGGTGGGGCTCCTATAATTCACCCCTCCACTTT. Translated, it gives CASSFDTGWGSYNSPLHF.

This sequence joins TRBV3-1 (or the pseudogene TRBV3-2) and TRBJ1-1; possible D gene TRBD1, 5 bases. Trimming pared 0 bases from V and 5 bases from J, leaving 10 bases between. CDR1 is LGHDT, CDR2 YNNKEL, per germline (reference sequence). This CDR3 has 14 amino acids. For the CDR3, the DNA is TGTGCCAGCAGCCAAGAGGCGGGGGAGACTGAAGCTTTCTTT. Translation: CASSQEAGETEAFF.

The chain combines TRBV7-2 with TRBJ2-1; D gene ambiguous. Germline V gene sequence: CDR1 SGHTA, CDR2 FQGNSA. The CDR3 spans 14 residues. Trimming pared 4 bases from V and 1 base from J, leaving 8 bases between. The CDR3 DNA follows: TGTGCCAGCAGCTCTAAGTCGTCCTACAATGAGCAGTTCTTC. It encodes CASSSKSSYNEQFF.

The chain employs TRBV6-6 and TRBJ2-7; 8 nucleotides align to TRBD1. The CDR3 consists of 15 residues. V was clipped by 2 bases and J by 7 bases; unmatched bases: 10. Germline V lookup: CDR1 MNHNY, CDR2 SVGAGI (reference sequence). CDR3 nucleotide sequence: TGTGCCAGCAGTTACCAAGGACAGGGAGCCTGGGAGCAGTACTTC. Residues: CASSYQGQGAWEQYF.

This chain joins TRBV19 and TRBJ1-1; perhaps TRBD1 as D (5 bases). Trimming removed 5 bases from V and 3 bases from J, with 16 bases in between. This CDR3 has 15 residues. Per the germline V gene, CDR1 is LNHDA and CDR2 is SQIVND (reference sequence). Written as DNA, the CDR3 is TGTGCCAGTAGTCCTAGGACAAGGCTCGACACTGAAGCTTTCTTT. Translation: CASSPRTRLDTEAFF.

The chain carries TRBV5-1 and TRBJ1-2, with D perhaps matching TRBD1 (5 bases). The CDR3 length is 13 residues. Germline loops: CDR1 SGHRS, CDR2 YFSETQ. Trimming pared 0 bases from V and 6 bases from J, leaving 9 bases between. Here the CDR3 reads CASSLVGEDGYTF. CDR3 DNA sequence: TGCGCCAGCAGCTTGGTGGGGGAGGATGGCTACACCTTC.

V gene TRBV6-5 combines with J gene TRBJ2-7; 8 bases line up with TRBD1. CDR1 and CDR2 (germline): MNHEY, SVGAGI. The junction had 6 bases not matched to a gene; V was cut back by 6 bases and J by 2 bases. This CDR3 has 14 residues. The CDR3, as DNA: TGTGCCAGCAGCTCGACAGGGGCGCCCTACGAGCAGTACTTC. Translating gives CASSSTGAPYEQYF.

The rearrangement uses TRBV20-1 and TRBJ1-6; D not resolved. Looked up from germline, CDR1 is DFQATT and CDR2 is SNEGSKA (reference sequence). The CDR3 is 16 residues long. With 3 bases removed from V and 0 bases from J, the gap between germline ends came to 12 bases. The DNA of the CDR3 is TGCAGTGCTAGTAACTATCGGAGCTCCTATAATTCACCCCTCCACTTT. Translated, it gives CSASNYRSSYNSPLHF.

This chain uses TRBV27 with TRBJ2-1; TRBD1 might be the D (5 bases). The V end lost 4 bases, the J end lost 5 bases, and 21 bases lay between the germline ends. The V gene's germline CDR1 is MNHEY and CDR2 SMNVEV (reference sequence). The CDR3 contains 17 residues. CDR3 protein: CASSSQRGLVTHNEQFF. The DNA of the CDR3 is TGTGCCAGCAGTTCCCAAAGGGGCTTGGTCACACACAATGAGCAGTTCTTC.

The chain has TRBV6-6 and TRBJ1-1; D gene ambiguous. The germline V and J ends were trimmed by 2 bases and 7 bases, with 11 bases remaining between them. CDR1 and CDR2 from the germline V gene are MNHNY and SVGAGI (reference sequence). This CDR3 contains 13 residues. The chain's CDR3 is CASSYRQSVEAFF. DNA of the CDR3: TGTGCCAGCAGTTACCGGCAGTCTGTTGAAGCTTTCTTT.

The chain employs TRBV28 and TRBJ2-3, with D possibly matching TRBD1 (6 bases). The CDR3 has 17 residues. Germline CDR1 reads MDHEN; CDR2 reads SYDVKM. The V end lost 6 bases, the J end lost 0 bases, and 19 bases lay between the germline ends. CDR3 amino acids: CASSQFRGTSSTDTQYF. The DNA of the CDR3 is TGTGCCAGCAGCCAATTCAGGGGCACCTCTAGCACAGATACGCAGTATTTT.

This clone rates as medium-sized. The chain employs TRBV7-3 and TRBJ1-6; D gene uncertain. Trimming left V 2 bases short and J 4 bases short, with 6 bases between. Germline values: CDR1 SGHTA, CDR2 FQGTGA. This CDR3 contains 14 residues. Here the CDR3 DNA reads TGTGCCAGCAGCTTAGGCAGTTATAATTCACCCCTCCACTTT. Translation: CASSLGSYNSPLHF.